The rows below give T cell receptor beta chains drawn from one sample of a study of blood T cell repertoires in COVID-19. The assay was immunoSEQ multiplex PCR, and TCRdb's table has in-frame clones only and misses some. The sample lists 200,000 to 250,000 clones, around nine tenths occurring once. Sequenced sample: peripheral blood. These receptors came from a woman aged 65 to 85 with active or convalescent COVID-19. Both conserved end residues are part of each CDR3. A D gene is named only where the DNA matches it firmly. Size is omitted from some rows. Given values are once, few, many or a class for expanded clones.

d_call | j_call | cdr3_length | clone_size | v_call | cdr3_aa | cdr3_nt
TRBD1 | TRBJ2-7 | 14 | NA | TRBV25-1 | CASTPGQRSYEQYF | TGTGCCAGCACACCGGGACAGCGCTCCTACGAGCAGTACTTC
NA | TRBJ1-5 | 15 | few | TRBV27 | CASSRGPGSNQPQHF | TGTGCCAGCAGTAGAGGACCGGGGAGCAATCAGCCCCAGCATTTT
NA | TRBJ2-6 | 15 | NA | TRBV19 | CATSTQGSGANVLTF | TGTGCCACCTCCACTCAGGGCTCTGGGGCCAACGTCCTGACTTTC
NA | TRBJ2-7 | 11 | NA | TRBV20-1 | CSARSAYEQYF | TGCAGTGCTAGGAGCGCCTACGAGCAGTACTTC
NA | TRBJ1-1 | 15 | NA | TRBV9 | CASSPKGVMNTEAFF | TGTGCCAGCAGCCCAAAGGGGGTTATGAACACTGAAGCTTTCTTT
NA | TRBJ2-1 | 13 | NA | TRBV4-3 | CASSLEREGEQFF | TGCGCCAGCAGCCTGGAGAGAGAGGGTGAGCAGTTCTTC
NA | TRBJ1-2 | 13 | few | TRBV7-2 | CASSQQGNYGYTF | TGTGCCAGCAGCCAACAGGGAAACTATGGCTACACCTTC
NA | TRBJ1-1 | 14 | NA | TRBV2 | CASTQRPGKSEAFF | TGTGCCAGCACCCAAAGGCCGGGGAAGTCTGAAGCTTTCTTT
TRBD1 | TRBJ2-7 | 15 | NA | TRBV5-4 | CASSFQQGSSYEQYF | TGTGCCAGCAGCTTCCAACAGGGGTCCTCCTACGAGCAGTACTTC
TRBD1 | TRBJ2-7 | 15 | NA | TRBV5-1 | CASSLTGQGNYEQYF | TGCGCCAGCAGCTTGACCGGACAGGGGAATTACGAGCAGTACTTC
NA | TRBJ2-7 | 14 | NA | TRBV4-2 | CASSQDRDSYEQYF | TGTGCCAGCAGCCAAGATCGGGATTCCTACGAGCAGTACTTC
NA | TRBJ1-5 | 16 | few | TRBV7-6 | CASSLGPDRPNQPQHF | TGTGCCAGCAGCTTAGGGCCAGACAGGCCCAATCAGCCCCAGCATTTT
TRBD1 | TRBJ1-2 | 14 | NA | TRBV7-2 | CASSKRGLDYGYTF | TGTGCCAGCAGCAAAAGGGGGCTTGACTATGGCTACACCTTC
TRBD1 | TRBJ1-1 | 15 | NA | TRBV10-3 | CAVLKTGGGNTEAFF | TGTGCCGTACTAAAGACAGGGGGGGGTAACACTGAAGCTTTCTTT
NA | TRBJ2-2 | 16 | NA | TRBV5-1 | CASSLDPAGNTGELFF | TGCGCCAGCAGCCTTGACCCGGCGGGGAACACCGGGGAGCTGTTTTTT
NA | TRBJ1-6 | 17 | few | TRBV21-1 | CASSKKITSPPLSPLHF | TGTGCCAGCAGCAAAAAGATAACATCGCCTCCTCTCTCACCCCTCCACTTT
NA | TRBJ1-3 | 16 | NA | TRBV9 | CASSAGVGGMGNTIYF | TGTGCCAGCAGCGCCGGGGTGGGAGGAATGGGAAACACCATATATTTT
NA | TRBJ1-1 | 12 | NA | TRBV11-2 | CASREYSTEAFF | TGTGCCAGCAGAGAGTACAGTACTGAAGCTTTCTTT
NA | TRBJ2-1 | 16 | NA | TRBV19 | CASSIGNSRTHNEQFF | TGTGCCAGTAGTATAGGAAACAGCAGAACCCACAATGAGCAGTTCTTC
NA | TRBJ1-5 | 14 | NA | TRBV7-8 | CASSSLDRNQPQHF | TGTGCCAGCAGTTCCCTGGACAGAAATCAGCCCCAGCATTTT
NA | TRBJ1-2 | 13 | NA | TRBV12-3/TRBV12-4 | CASSPLANYGYTF | TGTGCCAGCAGCCCTTTAGCTAACTATGGCTACACCTTC
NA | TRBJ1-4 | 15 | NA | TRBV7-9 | CASSQTGSPNEKLFF | TGTGCCAGCAGCCAGACCGGGAGTCCTAATGAAAAACTGTTTTTT
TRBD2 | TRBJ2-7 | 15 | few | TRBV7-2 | CASRLAGGLYHEQYF | TGTGCCAGCAGGCTAGCGGGGGGGCTTTACCACGAGCAGTACTTC
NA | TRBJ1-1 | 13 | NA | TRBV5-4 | CASGRGGDTEAFF | TGTGCCTCGGGGAGGGGAGGAGACACTGAAGCTTTCTTT
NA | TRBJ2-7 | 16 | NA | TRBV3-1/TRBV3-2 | CASSQDRQSKLYEQYF | TGTGCCAGCAGCCAAGATCGACAGAGTAAACTCTACGAGCAGTACTTC
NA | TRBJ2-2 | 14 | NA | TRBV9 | CASSEWLSTGELFF | TGTGCCAGCAGCGAGTGGCTCTCCACCGGGGAGCTGTTTTTT
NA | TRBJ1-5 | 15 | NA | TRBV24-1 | CATSGGEGQPQPQHF | TGTGCCACCTCCGGGGGGGAAGGACAACCACAGCCCCAGCATTTT
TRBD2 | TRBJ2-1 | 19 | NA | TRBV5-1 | CASSLGASGGTIRANEQFF | TGCGCCAGCAGCTTGGGTGCTAGCGGGGGGACGATCAGGGCCAATGAGCAGTTCTTC
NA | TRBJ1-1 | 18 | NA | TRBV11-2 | CASSFPPGSTLRSTEAFF | TGTGCCAGCAGCTTTCCGCCCGGATCTACCCTCCGGAGCACTGAAGCTTTCTTT
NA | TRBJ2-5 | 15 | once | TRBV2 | CASSARGGVEETQYF | TGTGCCAGCAGTGCAAGGGGGGGGGTCGAAGAGACCCAGTACTTC
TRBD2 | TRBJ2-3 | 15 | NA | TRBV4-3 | CASSRTSGFTDTQYF | TGCGCCAGCAGCCGGACTAGCGGGTTCACAGATACGCAGTATTTT
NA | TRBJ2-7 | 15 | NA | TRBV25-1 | CASSASRGYVNEQYF | TGTGCCAGCAGTGCCTCCAGGGGCTACGTGAACGAGCAGTACTTC
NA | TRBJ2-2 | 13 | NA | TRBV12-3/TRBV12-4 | CASRGYSSGELFF | TGTGCCAGCCGGGGGTATAGTTCCGGGGAGCTGTTTTTT
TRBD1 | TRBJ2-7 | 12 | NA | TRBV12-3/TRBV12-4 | CASRWTGAEQYF | TGTGCCAGCAGATGGACAGGGGCCGAGCAGTACTTC
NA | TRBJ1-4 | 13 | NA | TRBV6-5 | CASSYRGNEKLFF | TGTGCCAGCAGTTATCGGGGGAATGAAAAACTGTTTTTT
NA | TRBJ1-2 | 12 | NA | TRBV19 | CASSKLEDGYTF | TGTGCCAGTAGCAAACTCGAGGATGGCTACACCTTC
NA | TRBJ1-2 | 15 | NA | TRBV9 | CASSVALAAPLGYTF | TGTGCCAGCAGCGTAGCTTTAGCGGCTCCACTTGGCTACACCTTC
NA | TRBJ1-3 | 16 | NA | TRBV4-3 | CASSHPTGISGNTIYF | TGCGCCAGCAGCCACCCCACAGGGATCTCTGGAAACACCATATATTTT
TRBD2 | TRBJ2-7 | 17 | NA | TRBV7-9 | CASSPRLAGRSSYEQYF | TGTGCCAGCAGCCCTCGACTAGCGGGGAGGAGCTCCTACGAGCAGTACTTC
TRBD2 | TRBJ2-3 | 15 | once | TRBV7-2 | CASSLGTGGADTQYF | TGTGCCAGCAGCTTAGGGACGGGGGGTGCAGATACGCAGTATTTT
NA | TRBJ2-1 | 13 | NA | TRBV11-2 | CASSLDNREEQFF | TGTGCCAGCAGCTTAGATAACAGGGAAGAGCAGTTCTTC